This note documents a single T cell receptor (beta chain) sequence. Its antigen is currently not known. No much larger clone is present one base from it, and per-base qualities are unavailable. TCRbeta CDR3 regions were amplified from genomic DNA by means of the immunoSEQ Assay, a bias-controlled multiplex PCR. The study's own analysis went as follows. Within the assay, amplification of reference gene primers was used to estimate how many nucleated cells each sample contained. To quantify the absolute abundance of each unique TCRbeta CDR3 rearrangement, sequence reads were collapsed and filtered. Productive Simpson clonality was computed per sample as the square root of Simpson's diversity index over productive rearrangements. The table comes from immuneACCESS by way of TCRdb, which keeps in-frame sequences with V and J called. Part of the clones is missing from these tables; in studies checked, under half for an unresolved V gene and the rest for unknown reasons. The D gene and trimming were derived from the DNA, and the V and J assignments and clone size from that table. Within this sample are 200,000 to 250,000 clones, with over 70% of them counted one time only. Around 7.7% of the sample is held by the ten biggest clonotypes.

The collaborating institutions used their own protocols to collect whole blood in K2EDTA tubes. Collaborator samples were shipped for TCRbeta analysis as frozen whole blood, isolated PBMCs, or DNA extracted from either sample type. The data were obtained in a study of blood T cell repertoires in COVID-19 (dated by TCRdb to 2018 to 2021). Describing the broader study: Samples covering the acute and convalescent phases of COVID-19 were provided by collaborators in the United States, Italy and Spain. The material from the prospective study consisted of cDNA or gDNA derived from T cells, B-cell-depleted T cells, or PBMCs. The dataset comprised deeply sampled blood TCRbeta repertoires from subjects exposed to, actively infected with, or recovered from COVID-19. A freely available public database, intended as a resource for researchers studying the immune response to SARS-CoV-2, is where the repertoires were released. The samples were drawn from the first 160 participants of the ongoing ImmuneRACE study and from 1,254 subjects provided by 6 global collaborators. A de-identified subject ID, COVID-19 status, age in years and sex were almost always included in the sample metadata. Where HLA class I and class II types were available, the types were taken from metadata supplied by the sample provider, not from assay-based typing.

Beyond this particular receptor, the publication reports: Clinical and demographic metadata were provided uncurated, with the amount varying by source and participant.

The CDR3 runs 14 residues from the cysteine to the phenylalanine. Only the CDR3 region is kept as DNA, spanning 42 bases read in frame from base 1. The V end gives up 3 bases and the J end 5 bases, leaving 4 bases in the junction not matched to a gene. The germline V gene provides CDR1 SGHVS and CDR2 FQNEAQ. Sequencing input: peripheral blood. Recombination linked TRBV7-8 to TRBJ1-5; 7 of the junction bases match TRBD1. This receptor was taken from a woman aged 65 to 85 with acute or convalescent COVID-19. The DNA sequence is given as TGTGCCAGCAGCTTTCAAGACAGGGATCAGCCCCAGCATTTT. Protein translation: CASSFQDRDQPQHF.